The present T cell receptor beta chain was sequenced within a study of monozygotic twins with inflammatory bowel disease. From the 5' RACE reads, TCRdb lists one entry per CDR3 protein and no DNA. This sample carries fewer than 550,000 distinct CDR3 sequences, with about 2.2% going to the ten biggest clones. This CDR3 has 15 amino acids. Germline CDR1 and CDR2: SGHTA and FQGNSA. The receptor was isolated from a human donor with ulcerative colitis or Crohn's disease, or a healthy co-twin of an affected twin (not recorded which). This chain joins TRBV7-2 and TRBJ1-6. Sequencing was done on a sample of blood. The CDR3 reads CASSLALGSNSPLHF.